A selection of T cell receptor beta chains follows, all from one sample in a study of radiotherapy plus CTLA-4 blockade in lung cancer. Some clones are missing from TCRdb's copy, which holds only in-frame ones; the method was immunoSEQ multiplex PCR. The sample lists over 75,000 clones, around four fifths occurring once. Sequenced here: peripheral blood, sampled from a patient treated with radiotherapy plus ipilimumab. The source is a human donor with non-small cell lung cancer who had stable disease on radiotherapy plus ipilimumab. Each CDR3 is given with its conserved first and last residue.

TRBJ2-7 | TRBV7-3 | CASSLTRGSGVYEQYF
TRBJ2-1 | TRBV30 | CAWVDRAGRFSLQGQFF
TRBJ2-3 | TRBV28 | CASSLTLAGGLDTQYF
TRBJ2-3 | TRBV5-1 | CASSFIAGVYSTDTQYF
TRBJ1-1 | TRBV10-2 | CASKSQGEAFF
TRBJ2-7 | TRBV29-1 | CSVILRDLTSYEQYF
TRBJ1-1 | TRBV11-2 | CASSLVLKIEAFF
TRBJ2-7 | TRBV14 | CASSQDRDAYEQYF
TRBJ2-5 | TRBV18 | CASSPGVETQYF
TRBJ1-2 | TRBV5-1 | CASSPDGTNYGYTF
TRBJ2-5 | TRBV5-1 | CASSSGQGRETQYF
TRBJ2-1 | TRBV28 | CASSLGDGQFF
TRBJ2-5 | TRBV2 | CASSETWDYYF
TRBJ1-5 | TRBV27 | CATKDTDSNQPQHF
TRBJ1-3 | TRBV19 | CASSIPGSPKGNTIYF
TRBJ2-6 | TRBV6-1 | CASSSQGSGANVLTF
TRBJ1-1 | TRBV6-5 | CASSFSGNTEAFF
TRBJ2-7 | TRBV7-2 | CASSSGRTYEQYF
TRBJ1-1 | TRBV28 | CASRPGQGRTEAFF